The TCR beta chain described here comes from a study of patients and donors after allogeneic stem cell transplantation. This clonotype has a handful of counts. TCRdb called the RT-PCR reads again in MiXCR, with one record for every CDR3 protein. Altogether approximately 140,000 distinct CDR3 sequences are present, about two fifths being singletons, with the ten largest covering around 50%. The CDR3 loop spans 17 amino acids. In germline, CDR1 is MNHEY, CDR2 SMNVEV (reference sequence). V shed 1 base and J shed 5 bases, with 20 bases lying between them. The sample was blood, either unsorted or a sorted T cell fraction (not recorded which). The sequence derives from a human donor who was either an allogeneic HSCT recipient or a stem cell or donor lymphocyte infusion donor (not recorded which). It is not recorded whose cells these are; they may come from a transplant donor. The chain uses TRBV27 and TRBJ2-5; tentatively, D is TRBD1 (5 bases). The CDR3 region has the DNA TGTGCCAGCAGTTTATGGTCCCCAGGGTACACAATTGAGACCCAGTACTTC. It codes for CASSLWSPGYTIETQYF.